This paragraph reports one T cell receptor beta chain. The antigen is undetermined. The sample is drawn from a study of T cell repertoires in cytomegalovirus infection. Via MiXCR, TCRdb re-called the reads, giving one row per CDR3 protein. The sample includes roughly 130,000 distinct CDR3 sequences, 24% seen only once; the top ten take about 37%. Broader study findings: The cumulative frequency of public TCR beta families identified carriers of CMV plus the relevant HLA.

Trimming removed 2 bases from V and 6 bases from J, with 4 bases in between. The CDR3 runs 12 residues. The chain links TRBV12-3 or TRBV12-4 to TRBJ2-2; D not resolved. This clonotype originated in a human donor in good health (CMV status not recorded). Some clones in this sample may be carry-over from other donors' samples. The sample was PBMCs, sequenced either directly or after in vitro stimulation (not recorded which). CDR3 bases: TGTGCCAGCAGTTTAAGGTCCGGGGAGCTGTTTTTT. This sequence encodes CASSLRSGELFF.